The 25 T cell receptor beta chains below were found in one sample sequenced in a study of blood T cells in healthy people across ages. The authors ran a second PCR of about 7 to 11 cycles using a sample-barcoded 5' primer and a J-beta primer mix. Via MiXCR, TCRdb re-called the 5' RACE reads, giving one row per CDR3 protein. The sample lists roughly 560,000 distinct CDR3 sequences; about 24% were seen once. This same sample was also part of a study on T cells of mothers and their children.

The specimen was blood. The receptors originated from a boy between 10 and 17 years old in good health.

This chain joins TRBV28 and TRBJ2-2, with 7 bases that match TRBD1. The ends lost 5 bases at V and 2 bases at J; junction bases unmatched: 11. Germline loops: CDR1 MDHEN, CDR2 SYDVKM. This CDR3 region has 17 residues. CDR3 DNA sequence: TGTGCCAGCAGTCGGGACCCCAGGACAGGAAACACCGGGGAGCTGTTTTTT. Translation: CASSRDPRTGNTGELFF. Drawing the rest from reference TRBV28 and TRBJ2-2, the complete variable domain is DVKVTQSSRYLVKRTGEKVFLECVQDMDHENMFWYRQDPGLGLRLIYFSYDVKMKEKGDIPEGYSVSREKKERFSLILESASTNQTSMYLCASSRDPRTGNTGELFFGEGSRLTVL.

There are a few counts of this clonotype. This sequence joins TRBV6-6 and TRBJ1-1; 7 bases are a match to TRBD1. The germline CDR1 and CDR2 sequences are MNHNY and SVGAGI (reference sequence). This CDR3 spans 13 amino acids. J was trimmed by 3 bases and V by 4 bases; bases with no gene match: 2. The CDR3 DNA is TGTGCCAGCAGTTGCAGGGGGGACACTGAAGCTTTCTTT. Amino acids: CASSCRGDTEAFF.

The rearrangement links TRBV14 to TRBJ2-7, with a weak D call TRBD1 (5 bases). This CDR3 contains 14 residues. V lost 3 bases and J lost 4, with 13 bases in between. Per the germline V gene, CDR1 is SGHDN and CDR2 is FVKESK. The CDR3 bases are TGTGCCAGCAGCCAGGGGCTTAGTATATACGAGCAGTACTTC. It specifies CASSQGLSIYEQYF.

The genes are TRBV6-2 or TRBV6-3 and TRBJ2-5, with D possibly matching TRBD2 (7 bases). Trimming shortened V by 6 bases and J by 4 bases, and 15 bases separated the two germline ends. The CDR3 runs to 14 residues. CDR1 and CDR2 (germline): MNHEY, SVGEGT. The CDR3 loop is CASRETGGGETQYF. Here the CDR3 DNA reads TGTGCCAGCAGGGAGACAGGCGGGGGAGAGACCCAGTACTTC.

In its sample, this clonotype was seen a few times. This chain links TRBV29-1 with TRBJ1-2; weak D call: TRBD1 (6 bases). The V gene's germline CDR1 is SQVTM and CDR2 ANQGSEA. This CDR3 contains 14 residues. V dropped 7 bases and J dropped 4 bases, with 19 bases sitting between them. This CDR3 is CSATTGTDFYGYTF. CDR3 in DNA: TGCAGCGCAACCACAGGGACCGACTTCTATGGCTACACCTTC. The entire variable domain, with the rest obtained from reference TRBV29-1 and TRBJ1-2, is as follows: SAVISQKPSRDICQRGTSLTIQCQVDSQVTMMFWYRQQPGQSLTLIATANQGSEATYESGFVIDKFPISRPNLTFSTLTVSNMSPEDSSIYLCSATTGTDFYGYTFGSGTRLTVV.

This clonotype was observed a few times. CDR3 loop: CSAGTSGTGIWPYEQYF. The DNA for the CDR3 is TGCAGTGCCGGGACTAGCGGGACGGGGATTTGGCCCTACGAGCAGTACTTC. The chain carries TRBV20-1 and TRBJ2-7; 13 nucleotides line up with TRBD2. Germline CDR1 DFQATT, CDR2 SNEGSKA (reference sequence). V was clipped by 6 bases and J by 2 bases; unmatched bases: 13. CDR3 size: 17 residues.

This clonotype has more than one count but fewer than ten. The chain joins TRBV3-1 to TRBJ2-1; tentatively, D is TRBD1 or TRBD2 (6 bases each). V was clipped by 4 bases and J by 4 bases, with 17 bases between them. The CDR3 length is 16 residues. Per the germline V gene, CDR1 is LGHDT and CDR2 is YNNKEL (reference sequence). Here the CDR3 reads CASSPRRRDKYNEQFF. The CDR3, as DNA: TGTGCCAGCAGCCCACGGCGGCGGGACAAGTACAATGAGCAGTTCTTC.

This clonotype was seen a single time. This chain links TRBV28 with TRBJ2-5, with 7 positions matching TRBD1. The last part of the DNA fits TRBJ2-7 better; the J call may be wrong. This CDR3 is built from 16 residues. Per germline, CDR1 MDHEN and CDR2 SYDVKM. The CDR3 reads CASSLSGTEGSYEQYF. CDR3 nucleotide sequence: TGTGCCAGCAGTTTATCCGGGACAGAGGGCTCCTACGAGCAGTACTTC.

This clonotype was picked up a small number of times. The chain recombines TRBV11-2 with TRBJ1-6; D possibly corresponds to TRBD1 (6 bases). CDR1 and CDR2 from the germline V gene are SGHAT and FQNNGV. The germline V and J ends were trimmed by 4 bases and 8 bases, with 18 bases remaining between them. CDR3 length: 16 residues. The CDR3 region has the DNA TGTGCCAGCAGCTCTTTACCGGGACACATTTATTCACCCCTCCACTTT. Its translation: CASSSLPGHIYSPLHF.

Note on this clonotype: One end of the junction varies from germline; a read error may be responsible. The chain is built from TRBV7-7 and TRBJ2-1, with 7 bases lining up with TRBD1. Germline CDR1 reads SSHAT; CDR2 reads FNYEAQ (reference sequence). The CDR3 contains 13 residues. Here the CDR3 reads CASSRDRVNEQFF. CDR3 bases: TGTGCTAGCAGCCGTGACAGGGTCAATGAGCAGTTCTTC.

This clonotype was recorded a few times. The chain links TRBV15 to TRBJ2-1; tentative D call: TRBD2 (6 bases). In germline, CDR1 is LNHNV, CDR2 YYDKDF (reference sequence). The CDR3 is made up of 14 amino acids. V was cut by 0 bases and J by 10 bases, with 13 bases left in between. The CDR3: CATSRDLAGMEQFF. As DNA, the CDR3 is TGTGCCACCAGCAGAGATCTGGCGGGGATGGAGCAGTTCTTC.

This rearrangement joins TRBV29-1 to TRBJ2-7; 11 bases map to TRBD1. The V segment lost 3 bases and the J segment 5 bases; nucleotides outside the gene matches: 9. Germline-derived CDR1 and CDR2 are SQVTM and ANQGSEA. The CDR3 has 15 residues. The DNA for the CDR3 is TGCAGCGTTGAGACTCCGGGACAGGGGGACCACGAGCAGTACTTC. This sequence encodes CSVETPGQGDHEQYF.

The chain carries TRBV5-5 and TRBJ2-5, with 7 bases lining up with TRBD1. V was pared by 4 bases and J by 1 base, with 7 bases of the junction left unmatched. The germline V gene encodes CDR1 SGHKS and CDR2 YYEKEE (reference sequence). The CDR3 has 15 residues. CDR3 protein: CASSVQGVPQETQYF. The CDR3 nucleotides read TGTGCCAGCAGCGTGCAGGGGGTGCCCCAAGAGACCCAGTACTTC.

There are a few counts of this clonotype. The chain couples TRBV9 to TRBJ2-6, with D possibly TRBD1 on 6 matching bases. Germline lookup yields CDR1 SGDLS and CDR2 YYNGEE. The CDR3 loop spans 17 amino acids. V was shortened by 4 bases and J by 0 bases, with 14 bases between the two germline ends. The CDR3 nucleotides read TGTGCCAGCAGCATACGGACAGAGAGCTCTGGGGCCAACGTCCTGACTTTC. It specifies CASSIRTESSGANVLTF.

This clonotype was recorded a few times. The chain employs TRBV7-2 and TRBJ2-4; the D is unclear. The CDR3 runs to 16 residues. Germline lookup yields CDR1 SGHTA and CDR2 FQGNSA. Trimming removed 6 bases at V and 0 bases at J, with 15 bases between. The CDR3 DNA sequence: TGTGCCAGCAGTCAGTTTTTATCCCTAGCCAAAAACATTCAGTACTTC. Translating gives CASSQFLSLAKNIQYF.

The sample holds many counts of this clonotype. For the CDR3, the DNA is TGTGCCAGCAGTTACAGCAGTTGGGGCGAGCAGTACTTC. Its translation is CASSYSSWGEQYF. The chain employs TRBV6-2 or TRBV6-3 and TRBJ2-7; D gene ambiguous. The CDR3 is made up of 13 amino acids. CDR1 MNHEY and CDR2 SVGEGT come from the germline V gene. The V end lost 2 bases, the J end lost 6 bases, and 11 bases lay between the germline ends.

As DNA, the CDR3 is TGCGCCAGCAGCCCCGATCCTTCGCGGGCCTCCTACGAGCAGTACTTC. Translating gives CASSPDPSRASYEQYF. The rearrangement uses TRBV4-1 and TRBJ2-5, with a possible D match to TRBD2 (5 bases). Gene TRBJ2-7 matches the end of the DNA better, so the J call may be wrong. The V gene's germline CDR1 is MGHRA and CDR2 YSYEKL. This CDR3 is 16 amino acids long.

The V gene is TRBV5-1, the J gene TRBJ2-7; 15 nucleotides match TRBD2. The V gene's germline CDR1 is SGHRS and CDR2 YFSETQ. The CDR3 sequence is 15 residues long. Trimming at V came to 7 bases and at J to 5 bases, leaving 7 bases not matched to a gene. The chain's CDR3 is CASGLAGGPAHEQYF. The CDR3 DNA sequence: TGCGCCAGCGGACTAGCGGGAGGGCCGGCGCACGAGCAGTACTTC.

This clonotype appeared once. Here the CDR3 reads CASSLGSGTVKNIQYF. The CDR3 DNA follows: TGTGCCAGCAGCTTAGGATCCGGGACAGTAAAAAACATTCAGTACTTC. J is TRBJ2-4 and V is TRBV7-2; 7 bases fit TRBD1. Germline CDR1 SGHTA, CDR2 FQGNSA. The CDR3 covers 16 residues. With 1 base clipped from V and 4 bases from J, the junction kept 7 bases outside the gene matches.

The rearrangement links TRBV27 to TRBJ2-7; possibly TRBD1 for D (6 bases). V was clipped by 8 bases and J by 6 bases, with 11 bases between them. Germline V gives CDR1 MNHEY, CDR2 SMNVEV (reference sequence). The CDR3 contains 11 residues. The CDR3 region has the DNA TGTGCCAGCGTGGGGGCGTCCGAGCAGTACTTC. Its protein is CASVGASEQYF.

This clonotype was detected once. The CDR3 region is CASGETGQAPFWGYTF. In nucleotides, the CDR3 is TGTGCCAGCGGGGAAACGGGACAGGCTCCTTTTTGGGGCTACACCTTC. The chain combines TRBV6-5 with TRBJ1-2; 8 bases match TRBD1. CDR1 and CDR2 from the germline V gene are MNHEY and SVGAGI. V lost 8 bases to trimming and J lost 8 bases; unmatched junction nucleotides: 19. The CDR3 extends over 16 amino acids.

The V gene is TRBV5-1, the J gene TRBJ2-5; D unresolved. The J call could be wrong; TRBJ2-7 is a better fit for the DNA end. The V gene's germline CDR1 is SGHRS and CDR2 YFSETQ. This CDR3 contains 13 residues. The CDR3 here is CASSLVTQYEQYF. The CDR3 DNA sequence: TGCGCCAGCAGCTTGGTGACACAGTACGAGCAGTACTTC.

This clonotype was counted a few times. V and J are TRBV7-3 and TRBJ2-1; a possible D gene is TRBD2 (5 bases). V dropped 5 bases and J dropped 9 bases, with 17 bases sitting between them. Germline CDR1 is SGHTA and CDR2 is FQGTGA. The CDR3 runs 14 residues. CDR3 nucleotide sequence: TGTGCCAGCAGCACCGGGTTGGGAGTCGGTGAGCAGTTCTTC. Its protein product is CASSTGLGVGEQFF.

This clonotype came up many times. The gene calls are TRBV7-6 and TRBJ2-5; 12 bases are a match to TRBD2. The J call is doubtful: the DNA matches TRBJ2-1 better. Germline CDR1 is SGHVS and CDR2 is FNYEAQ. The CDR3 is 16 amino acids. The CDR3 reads CASSLVLAGGVGEQFF. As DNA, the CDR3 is TGTGCCAGCAGCTTAGTACTAGCGGGAGGTGTCGGAGAGCAGTTCTTC.

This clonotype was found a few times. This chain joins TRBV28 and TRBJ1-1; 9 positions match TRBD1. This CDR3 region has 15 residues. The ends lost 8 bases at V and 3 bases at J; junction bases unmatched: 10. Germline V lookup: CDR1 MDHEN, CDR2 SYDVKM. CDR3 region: CASDRGDRMDTEAFF. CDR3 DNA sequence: TGTGCCAGCGACAGGGGGGACAGGATGGACACTGAAGCTTTCTTT.